This T cell receptor (beta chain) derives from a study of shared clonotypes between healthy human individuals. Study-level findings and limits: It was the non-shared clonotypes that had lower generation probabilities than clonotypes shared by all four donors.

In regard to this clone: Its matching antigen is unknown.

CD8 memory merged CD45RO+ cells and CCR7-negative CD45RA+ TemRA cells into one population. The method was immunoSEQ multiplex PCR; TCRdb's version includes in-frame clones alone and lacks a portion of them. This sample has fewer than 850,000 clones, with 90% found just once. This receptor was identified in a man aged 18 to 29 in good health. Some clones in this sample may be carry-over from other donors' samples. The sample was memory CD8+ T cells from PBMCs. Described subset: CD45RO+ cells pooled with CCR7-negative TemRA cells.

The CDR3 DNA is TGTGCCAGCAGCTTAGGGTCGGGGGGAGTTGCTGCCTACAATGAGCAGTTCTTC. Translation gives CASSLGSGGVAAYNEQFF. The rearrangement uses TRBV11-3 and TRBJ2-1, with 7 positions matching TRBD2. Germline assignment: CDR1 SGHNT and CDR2 YENEEA. The CDR3 covers 18 residues. Germline trimming cut 1 base from V and 2 bases from J; bases unmatched to any gene: 11.